This TCR beta chain is drawn from a study of T cells after posttransplantation cyclophosphamide. General observations from the study: TRB clonality was highly associated with recipient CMV seropositivity and reactivation. TRB overlap between skin or GI tissue T cells and blood was limited.

For this clone: Its antigen is as yet unknown.

Peripheral blood was collected from the related graft donor on the marrow donation day. The method was immunoSEQ multiplex PCR; TCRdb's version includes in-frame clones alone and lacks a portion of them. Of 45,000 to 65,000 clones listed, under 95% are singletons. The J segment lost 5 bases and the V segment lost 1 base, leaving 13 bases of the junction unmatched. This CDR3 contains 18 residues. Germline assignment: CDR1 MGHRA and CDR2 YSYEKL. The source of this sequence is a woman under 40 in good health and a related stem cell transplant donor. This rearrangement joins TRBV4-1 to TRBJ1-2, with 10 positions matching TRBD1. The sample taken for sequencing was PBMCs. Here the CDR3 DNA reads TGCGCCAGCAGCCAAGCTGCAGGGGGGACAGGGGCGAATTATGGCTACACCTTC. Protein: CASSQAAGGTGANYGYTF.